Listed here are 2 T cell receptor beta chains from one sample, sequenced in a study of T cell responses to AZD1222 COVID-19 vaccine. TCRdb's copy holds only in-frame clones and misses some; the assay was immunoSEQ multiplex PCR. The table lists 120,000 or so clones, 80% to 95% of them singletons. Material: peripheral blood, obtained 28 days after the second AZD1222 dose. The receptors here all came from an adult who received the AZD1222 COVID-19 vaccine.

The V call is TRBV10-2, the J call TRBJ2-2; D might be TRBD2 (6 bases). Germline CDR1 and CDR2: WSHSY and SAAADI. Trimming removed 5 bases at V and 6 bases at J, with 13 bases between. This CDR3 has 14 residues. This CDR3 is CASSLGLRSGELFF. CDR3 DNA: TGCGCCAGCAGTTTGGGACTCAGGTCCGGGGAGCTGTTTTTT.

J is TRBJ2-1 and V is TRBV3-1 (or the pseudogene TRBV3-2); 9 bases fit TRBD2. The CDR3 has 16 amino acids. The V gene end was trimmed by 8 bases and the J gene end by 3 bases; junction bases not matched to a gene: 11. Germline V gene sequence: CDR1 LGHDT, CDR2 YNNKEL (reference sequence). CDR3 DNA: TGTGCCAGCGCCAAGAAGCCAGCGGGGGGCTACAATGAGCAGTTCTTC. It translates to CASAKKPAGGYNEQFF.